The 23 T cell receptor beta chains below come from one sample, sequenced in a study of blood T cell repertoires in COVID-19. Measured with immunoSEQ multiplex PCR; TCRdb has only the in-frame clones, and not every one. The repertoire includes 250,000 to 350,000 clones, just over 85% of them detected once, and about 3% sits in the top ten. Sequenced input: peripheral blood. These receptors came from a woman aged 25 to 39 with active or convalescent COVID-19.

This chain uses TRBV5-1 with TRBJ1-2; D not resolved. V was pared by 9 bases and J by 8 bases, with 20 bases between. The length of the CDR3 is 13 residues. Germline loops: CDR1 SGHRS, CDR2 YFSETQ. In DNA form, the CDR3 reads TGCGCCACCGCGAGAGAGAGACTGTCGGGCTACACCTTC. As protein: CATARERLSGYTF.

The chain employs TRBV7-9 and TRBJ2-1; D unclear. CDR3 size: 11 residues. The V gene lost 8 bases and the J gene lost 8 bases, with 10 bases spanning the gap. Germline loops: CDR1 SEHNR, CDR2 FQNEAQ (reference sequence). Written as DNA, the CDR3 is TGTGCCAGCCGTAGAACCGATGAGCAGTTCTTC. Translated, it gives CASRRTDEQFF.

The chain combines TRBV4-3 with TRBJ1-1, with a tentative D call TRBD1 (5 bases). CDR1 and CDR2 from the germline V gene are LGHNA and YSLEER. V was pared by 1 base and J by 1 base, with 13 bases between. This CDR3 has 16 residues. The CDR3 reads CASSQGLGLGNTEAFF. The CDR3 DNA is TGCGCCAGCAGCCAAGGTCTGGGGCTGGGGAACACTGAAGCTTTCTTT.

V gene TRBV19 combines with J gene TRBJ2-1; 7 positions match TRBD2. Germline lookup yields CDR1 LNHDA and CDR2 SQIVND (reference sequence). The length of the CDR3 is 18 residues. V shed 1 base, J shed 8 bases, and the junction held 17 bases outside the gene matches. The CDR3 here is CASSIGATRRGKSHEQFF. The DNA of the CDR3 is TGTGCCAGTAGTATAGGGGCGACTCGGCGGGGGAAATCCCATGAGCAGTTCTTC.

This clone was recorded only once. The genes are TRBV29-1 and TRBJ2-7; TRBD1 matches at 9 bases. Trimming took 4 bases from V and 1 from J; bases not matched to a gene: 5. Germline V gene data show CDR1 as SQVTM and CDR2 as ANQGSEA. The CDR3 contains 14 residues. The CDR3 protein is CSVVGGQGSYEQYF. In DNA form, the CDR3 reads TGCAGCGTTGTAGGGGGACAGGGATCCTACGAGCAGTACTTC.

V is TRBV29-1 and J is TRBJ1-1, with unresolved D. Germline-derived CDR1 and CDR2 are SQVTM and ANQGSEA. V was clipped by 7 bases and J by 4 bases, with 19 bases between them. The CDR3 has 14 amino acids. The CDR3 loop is CSADPTREATEAFF. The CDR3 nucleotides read TGCAGCGCAGATCCTACGCGGGAAGCCACTGAAGCTTTCTTT.

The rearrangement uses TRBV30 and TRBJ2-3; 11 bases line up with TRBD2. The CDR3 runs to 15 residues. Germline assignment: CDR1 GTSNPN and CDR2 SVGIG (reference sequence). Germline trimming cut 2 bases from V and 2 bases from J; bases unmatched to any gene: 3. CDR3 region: CAWSKTSGTTDTQYF. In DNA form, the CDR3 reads TGTGCCTGGAGTAAGACTAGCGGGACCACAGATACGCAGTATTTT. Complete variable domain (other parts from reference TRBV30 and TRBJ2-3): SQTIHQWPATLVQPVGSPLSLECTVEGTSNPNLYWYRQAAGRGLQLLFYSVGIGQISSEVPQNLSASRPQDRQFILSSKKLLLSDSGFYLCAWSKTSGTTDTQYFGPGTRLTVL.

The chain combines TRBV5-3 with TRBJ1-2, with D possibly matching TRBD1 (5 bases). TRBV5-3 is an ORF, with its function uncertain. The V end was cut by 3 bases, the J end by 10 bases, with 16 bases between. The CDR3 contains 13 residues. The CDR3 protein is CARSSAGGQAYTF. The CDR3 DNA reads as TGTGCCAGAAGCTCGGCGGGGGGTCAGGCCTACACCTTC.

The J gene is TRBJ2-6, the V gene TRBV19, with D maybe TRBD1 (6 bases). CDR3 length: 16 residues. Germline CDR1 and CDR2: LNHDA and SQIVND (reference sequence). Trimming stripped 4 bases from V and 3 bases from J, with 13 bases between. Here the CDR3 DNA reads TGTGCCAGTAGTAACTTAGGGGGTGGTGGGGCCAACGTCCTGACTTTC. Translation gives CASSNLGGGGANVLTF.

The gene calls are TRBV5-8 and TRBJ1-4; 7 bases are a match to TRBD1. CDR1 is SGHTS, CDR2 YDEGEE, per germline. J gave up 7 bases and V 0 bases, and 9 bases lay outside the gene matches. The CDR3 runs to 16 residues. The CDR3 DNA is TGTGCCAGCAGCTTGGGCCAGCGAGGGGACAGTGAAAAACTGTTTTTT. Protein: CASSLGQRGDSEKLFF. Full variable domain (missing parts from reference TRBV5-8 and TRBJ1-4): EAGVTQSPTHLIKTRGQQATLRCSPISGHTSVYWYQQALGLGLQFLLWYDEGEERNRGNFPPRFSGRQFPNYSSELNVNALELEDSALYLCASSLGQRGDSEKLFFGSGTQLSVL.

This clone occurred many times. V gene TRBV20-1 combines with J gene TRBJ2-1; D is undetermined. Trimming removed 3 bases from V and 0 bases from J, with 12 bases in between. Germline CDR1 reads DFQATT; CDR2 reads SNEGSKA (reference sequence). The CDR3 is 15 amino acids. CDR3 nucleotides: TGCAGTGCTAGTGCAGGTATATCCTCCTACAATGAGCAGTTCTTC. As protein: CSASAGISSYNEQFF.

The CDR3 region has the DNA TGTGCCAGCAGCTTGACTGACGGGATCAATCAGCCCCAGCATTTT. Encoded protein: CASSLTDGINQPQHF. The chain uses TRBV11-2 and TRBJ1-5; D gene ambiguous. Germline V gene data show CDR1 as SGHAT and CDR2 as FQNNGV. The length of the CDR3 is 15 residues. Trimming removed 3 bases from V and 3 bases from J, with 12 bases in between.

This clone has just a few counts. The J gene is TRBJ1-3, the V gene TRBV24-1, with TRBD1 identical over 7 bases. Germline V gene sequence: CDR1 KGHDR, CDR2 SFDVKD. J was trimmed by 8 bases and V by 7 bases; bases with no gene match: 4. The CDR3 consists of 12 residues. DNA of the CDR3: TGTGCCACCAGGGACAGGTGGGACACCATATATTTT. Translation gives CATRDRWDTIYF.

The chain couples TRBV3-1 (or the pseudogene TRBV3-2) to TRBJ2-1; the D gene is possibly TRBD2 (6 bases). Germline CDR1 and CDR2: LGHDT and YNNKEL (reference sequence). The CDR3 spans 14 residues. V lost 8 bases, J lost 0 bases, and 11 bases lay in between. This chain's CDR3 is CASGRAGSYNEQFF. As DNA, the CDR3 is TGTGCCAGCGGTAGAGCGGGCTCCTACAATGAGCAGTTCTTC.

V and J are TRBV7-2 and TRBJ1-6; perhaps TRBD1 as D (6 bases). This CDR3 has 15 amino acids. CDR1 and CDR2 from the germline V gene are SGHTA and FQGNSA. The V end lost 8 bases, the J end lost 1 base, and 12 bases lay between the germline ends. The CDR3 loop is CASGEGGSYNSPLHF. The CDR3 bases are TGTGCCAGCGGGGAGGGGGGTTCCTATAATTCACCCCTCCACTTT.

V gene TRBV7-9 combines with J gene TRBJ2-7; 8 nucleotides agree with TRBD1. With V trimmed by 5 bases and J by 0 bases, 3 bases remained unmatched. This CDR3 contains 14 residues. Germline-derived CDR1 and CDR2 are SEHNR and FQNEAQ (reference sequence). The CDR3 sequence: CASSGQGSSYEQYF. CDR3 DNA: TGTGCCAGCAGCGGACAGGGAAGCTCCTACGAGCAGTACTTC.

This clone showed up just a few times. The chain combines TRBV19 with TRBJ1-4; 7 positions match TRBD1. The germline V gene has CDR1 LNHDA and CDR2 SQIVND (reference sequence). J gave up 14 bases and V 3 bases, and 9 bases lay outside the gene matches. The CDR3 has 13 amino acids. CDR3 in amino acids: CASSMREGGPLFF. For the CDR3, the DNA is TGTGCCAGTAGTATGAGGGAAGGGGGCCCGCTGTTTTTT. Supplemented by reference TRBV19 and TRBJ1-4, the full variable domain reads DGGITQSPKYLFRKEGQNVTLSCEQNLNHDAMYWYRQDPGQGLRLIYYSQIVNDFQKGDIAEGYSVSREKKESFPLTVTSAQKNPTAFYLCASSMREGGPLFFGSGTQLSVL.

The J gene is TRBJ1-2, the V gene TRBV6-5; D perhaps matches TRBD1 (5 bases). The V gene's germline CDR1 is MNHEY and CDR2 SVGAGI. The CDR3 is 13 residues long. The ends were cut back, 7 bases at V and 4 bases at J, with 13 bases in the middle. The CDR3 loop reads CASKMAGPYGYTF. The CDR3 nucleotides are TGTGCCAGCAAGATGGCAGGGCCCTATGGCTACACCTTC.

The CDR3 DNA reads as TGTGCCAGCAGCTTAGCCCGGGACAGTAACTATGGCTACACCTTC. This gives the protein CASSLARDSNYGYTF. This chain connects TRBV7-2 to TRBJ1-2; 7 bases agree with TRBD1. The CDR3 runs to 15 residues. Losses at the gene ends were 0 bases for V and 1 base for J; bases not matched to a gene: 2. CDR1 is SGHTA and CDR2 is FQGNSA in the germline V gene.

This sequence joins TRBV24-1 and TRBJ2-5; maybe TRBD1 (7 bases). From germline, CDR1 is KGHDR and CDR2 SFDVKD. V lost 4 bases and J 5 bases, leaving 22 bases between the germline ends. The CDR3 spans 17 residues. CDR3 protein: CATSDCFQGGRLETQYF. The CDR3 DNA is TGTGCCACCAGTGACTGCTTTCAGGGGGGTCGTCTTGAGACCCAGTACTTC.

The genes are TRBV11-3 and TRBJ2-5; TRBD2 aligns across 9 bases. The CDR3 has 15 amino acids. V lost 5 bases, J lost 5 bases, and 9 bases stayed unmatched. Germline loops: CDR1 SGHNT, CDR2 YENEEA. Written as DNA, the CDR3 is TGTGCCAGCAGCCACAGCGGGGGGCCTCTGGAGACCCAGTACTTC. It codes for CASSHSGGPLETQYF.

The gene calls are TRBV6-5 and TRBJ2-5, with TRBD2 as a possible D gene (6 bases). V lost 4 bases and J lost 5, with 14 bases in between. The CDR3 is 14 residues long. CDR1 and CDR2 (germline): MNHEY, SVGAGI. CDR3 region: CASSFSRGGETQYF. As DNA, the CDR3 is TGTGCCAGCAGTTTTTCCCGAGGAGGGGAGACCCAGTACTTC.

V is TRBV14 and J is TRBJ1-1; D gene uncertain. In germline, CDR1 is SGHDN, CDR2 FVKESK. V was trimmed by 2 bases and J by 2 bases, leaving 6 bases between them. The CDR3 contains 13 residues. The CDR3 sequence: CASSQLFNTEAFF. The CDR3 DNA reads TGTGCCAGCAGCCAACTCTTTAACACTGAAGCTTTCTTT.